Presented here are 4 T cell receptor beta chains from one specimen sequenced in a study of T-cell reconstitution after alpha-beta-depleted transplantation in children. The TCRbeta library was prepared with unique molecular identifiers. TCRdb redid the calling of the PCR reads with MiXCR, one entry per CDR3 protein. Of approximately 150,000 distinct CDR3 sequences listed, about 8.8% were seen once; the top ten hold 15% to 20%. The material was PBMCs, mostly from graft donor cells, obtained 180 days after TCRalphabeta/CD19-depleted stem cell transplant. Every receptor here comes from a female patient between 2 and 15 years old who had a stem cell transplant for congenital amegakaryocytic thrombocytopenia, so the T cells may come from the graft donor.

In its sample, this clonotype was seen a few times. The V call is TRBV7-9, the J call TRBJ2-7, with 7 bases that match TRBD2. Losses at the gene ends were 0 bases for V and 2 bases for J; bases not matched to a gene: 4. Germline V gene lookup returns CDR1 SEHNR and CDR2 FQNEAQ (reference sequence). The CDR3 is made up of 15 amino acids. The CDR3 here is CASSLAGEGAYEQYF. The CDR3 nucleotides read TGTGCCAGCAGCTTAGCCGGGGAGGGAGCCTACGAGCAGTACTTC. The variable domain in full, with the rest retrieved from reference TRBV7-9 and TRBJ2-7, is DTGVSQNPRHKITKRGQNVTFRCDPISEHNRLYWYRQTLGQGPEFLTYFQNEAQLEKSRLLSDRFSAERPKGSFSTLEIQRTEQGDSAMYLCASSLAGEGAYEQYFGPGTRLTVT.

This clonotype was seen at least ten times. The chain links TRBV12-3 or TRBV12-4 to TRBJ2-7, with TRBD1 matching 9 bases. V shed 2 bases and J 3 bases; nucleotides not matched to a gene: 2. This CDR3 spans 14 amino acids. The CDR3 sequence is CASSLRDRDYEQYF. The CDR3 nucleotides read TGTGCCAGCAGTTTACGGGACAGGGACTACGAGCAGTACTTC.

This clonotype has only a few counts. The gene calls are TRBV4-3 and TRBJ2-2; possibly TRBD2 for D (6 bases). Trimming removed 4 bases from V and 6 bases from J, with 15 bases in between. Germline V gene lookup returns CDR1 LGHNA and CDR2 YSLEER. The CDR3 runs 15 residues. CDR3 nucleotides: TGCGCCAGCAGCCCGGCGGGACCCATGCCCGGGGAGCTGTTTTTT. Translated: CASSPAGPMPGELFF.

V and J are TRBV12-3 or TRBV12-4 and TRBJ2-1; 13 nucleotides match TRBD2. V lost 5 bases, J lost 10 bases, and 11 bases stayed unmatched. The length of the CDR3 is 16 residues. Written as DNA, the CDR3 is TGTGCCAGCAGTACCCCGGGACTAGCGGGGAGTAACGAGCAGTTCTTC. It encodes CASSTPGLAGSNEQFF.